The 5 T cell receptor beta chains reported below all come from one sample, sequenced in a study of cytomegalovirus exposure and HLA in healthy donors. PCR involved 60 Vbeta and 13 Jbeta primers. Only in-frame clones appear in the TCRdb table, and some are missing; sequencing was by immunoSEQ multiplex PCR. The table lists more than 150,000 clones, just under 80% of them singletons. Sequenced input: PBMCs. Every receptor here comes from a woman in her 30s in good health and CMV-seropositive.

This rearrangement joins TRBV11-3 to TRBJ2-3, with 11 bases identical to TRBD2. In germline, CDR1 is SGHNT, CDR2 YENEEA. The CDR3 length is 16 residues. V lost 5 bases and J lost 2; bases outside the gene matches: 6. The CDR3 nucleotides are TGTGCCAGCAGCCTTGGGACTAGCGGCCTCACAGATACGCAGTATTTT. Translating gives CASSLGTSGLTDTQYF.

The rearrangement links TRBV10-3 to TRBJ2-3; maybe TRBD1 (6 bases). Germline assignment: CDR1 ENHRY and CDR2 SYGVKD. V dropped 6 bases and J dropped 4 bases, with 23 bases sitting between them. CDR3 length equals 17 residues. CDR3 region: CAIRNPVGGAFADTQYF. The CDR3 DNA reads as TGTGCCATCAGGAACCCGGTTGGGGGCGCTTTCGCAGATACGCAGTATTTT.

The V call is TRBV25-1, the J call TRBJ2-2; D possibly corresponds to TRBD2 (6 bases). This CDR3 comprises 14 residues. The V gene lost 10 bases and the J gene lost 1 base, with 13 bases spanning the gap. CDR1 is MGHDK, CDR2 SYGVNS, per germline. As DNA, the CDR3 is TGTGCCACAACTCGGGGACTGAACACCGGGGAGCTGTTTTTT. This sequence encodes CATTRGLNTGELFF.

The V and J genes are TRBV5-1 and TRBJ2-1; 8 nucleotides line up with TRBD2. J lost 6 bases, V lost 0 bases, and 5 bases had no gene match. The CDR3 consists of 15 residues. Germline values: CDR1 SGHRS, CDR2 YFSETQ. In nucleotides, the CDR3 is TGCGCCAGCAGCTTGGCCGTAGCGGGGTTCAATGAGCAGTTCTTC. Its protein product is CASSLAVAGFNEQFF.

The rearrangement uses TRBV11-2 and TRBJ1-3; D ambiguous. V was pared by 2 bases and J by 1 base, with 15 bases between. Germline CDR1 SGHAT, CDR2 FQNNGV. The CDR3 runs 17 residues. The CDR3 DNA follows: TGTGCCAGCAGCTTAAACCCCCTTTCACAGTCTGGAAACACCATATATTTT. Translated, it gives CASSLNPLSQSGNTIYF. The entire variable domain, with the rest obtained from reference TRBV11-2 and TRBJ1-3, is as follows: EAGVAQSPRYKIIEKRQSVAFWCNPISGHATLYWYQQILGQGPKLLIQFQNNGVVDDSQLPKDRFSAERLKGVDSTLKIQPAKLEDSAVYLCASSLNPLSQSGNTIYFGEGSWLTVV.